This note documents a single TCR beta chain sequence. Its antigen is currently unknown. These data are taken from a study of T cells expressing NK-cell markers. Background on the study: Cells sorted as CD3+CD56+NKG2C+, CD3+CD56+NKG2C- and CD3+CD56-NKG2C+ T cells supplied the TCR beta repertoires. Among eight sequenced donors, seven carried HCMV seropositivity while one was seronegative.

The germline gives CDR1 SQVTM, CDR2 ANQGSEA. The CDR3 contains 15 residues. No DNA is given; TCRdb re-called the 5' RACE reads and lists each CDR3 protein once. Its listing shows some 390,000 distinct CDR3 sequences. Overall study findings and caveats: The share of CD8+ T cells held by dominant NKG2C+ clonotypes was about 1.0-7.5% in several donors.

This chain joins TRBV29-1 and TRBJ2-5; TCRdb names TRBD1, which stays unverified in the absence of DNA. The sample taken for sequencing was blood T cells: a sorted CD56 or NKG2C T cell subset, CD4+ or CD8+ T cells, or bulk PBMC T cells (not recorded which). This clonotype was obtained from a woman between 50 and 59 years old in good health. CDR3 sequence: CSVGGGVGAKETQYF.